The clone carrying this T cell receptor beta chain was seen a single time. Authors' methods: Scientists estimated how many nucleated cells there were by amplifying reference gene primers. Using immunoSEQ multiplex PCR, the repertoire was profiled, and TCRdb retains in-frame clones only, with some absent. The D gene and trimming were derived from the DNA, and the V and J assignments and clone size from that table. The sample holds 150,000 to 200,000 clones; roughly 76% are singletons and the top ten take 9.5% to 11%. Seattle patients were enrolled while actively infected and followed longitudinally. These data come from a study of blood T cell repertoires in COVID-19. Study-wide background: Acute and convalescent COVID-19 samples came from the United States, Italy and Spain.

This CDR3 is 15 amino acids long. The V end was cut by 1 base, the J end by 5 bases, with 12 bases between. Germline lookup yields CDR1 MNHEY and CDR2 SMNVEV (reference sequence). The clonotype originates from a woman in her 40s with COVID-19, enrolled during active disease. The source material was peripheral blood. The chain has TRBV27 and TRBJ2-1; no clear D. This CDR3 is CASSLLRHFHNEQFF. DNA for the CDR3: TGTGCCAGCAGTTTATTAAGACATTTCCACAATGAGCAGTTCTTC.